This entry describes one TCR beta chain. The sample is drawn from a study of shared clonotypes between healthy human individuals. TCRdb's table, derived via immunoSEQ multiplex PCR, lists solely in-frame clones and lacks some. Of 950,000 to 1,300,000 clones in the sample, approximately 76% were seen once. Sequenced sample: memory CD4+ T cells sorted from blood. Subset indicated: CD45RA-negative fraction. The source is a man younger than 30 in good health.

This CDR3 is CASSADSTSYEQYF. CDR3 coding DNA: TGCGCCAGCAGCGCCGACAGTACCTCCTACGAGCAGTACTTC. This rearrangement joins TRBV5-1 to TRBJ2-7; D perhaps matches TRBD1 (5 bases). The length of the CDR3 is 14 residues. Trimming removed 4 bases at V and 0 bases at J, with 11 bases between. The V gene's germline CDR1 is SGHRS and CDR2 YFSETQ.